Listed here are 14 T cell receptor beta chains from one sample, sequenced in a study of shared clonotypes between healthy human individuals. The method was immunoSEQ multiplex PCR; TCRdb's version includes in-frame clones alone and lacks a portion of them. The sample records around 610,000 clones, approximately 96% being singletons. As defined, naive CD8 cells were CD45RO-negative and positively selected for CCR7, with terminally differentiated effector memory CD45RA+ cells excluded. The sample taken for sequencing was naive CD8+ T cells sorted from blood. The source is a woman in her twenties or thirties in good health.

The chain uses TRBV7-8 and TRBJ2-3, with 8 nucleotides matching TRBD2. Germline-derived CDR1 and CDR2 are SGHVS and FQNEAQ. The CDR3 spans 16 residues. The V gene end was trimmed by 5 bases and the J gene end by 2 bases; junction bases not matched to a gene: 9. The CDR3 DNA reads TGTGCCAGCAGCGCCCCCGGACTAGCAGACACAGATACGCAGTATTTT. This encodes CASSAPGLADTDTQYF.

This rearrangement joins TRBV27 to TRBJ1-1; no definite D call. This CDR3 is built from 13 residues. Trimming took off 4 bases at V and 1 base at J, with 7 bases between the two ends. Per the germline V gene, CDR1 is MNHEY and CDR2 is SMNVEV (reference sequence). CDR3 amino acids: CASSYAGNTEAFF. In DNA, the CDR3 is TGTGCCAGCAGTTATGCCGGGAACACTGAAGCTTTCTTT.

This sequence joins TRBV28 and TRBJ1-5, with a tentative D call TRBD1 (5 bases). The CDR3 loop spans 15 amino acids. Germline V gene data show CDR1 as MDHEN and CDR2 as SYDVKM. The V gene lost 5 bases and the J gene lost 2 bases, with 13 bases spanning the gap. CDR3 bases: TGTGCCAGCAGTGCGGTGGGGGGTGGCAATCAGCCCCAGCATTTT. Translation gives CASSAVGGGNQPQHF.

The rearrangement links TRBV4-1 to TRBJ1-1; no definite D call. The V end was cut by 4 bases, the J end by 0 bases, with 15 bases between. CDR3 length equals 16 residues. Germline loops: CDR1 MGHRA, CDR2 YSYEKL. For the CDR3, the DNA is TGCGCCAGCAGCCCCCGAACGGCAGCCCTGAACACTGAAGCTTTCTTT. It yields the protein CASSPRTAALNTEAFF.

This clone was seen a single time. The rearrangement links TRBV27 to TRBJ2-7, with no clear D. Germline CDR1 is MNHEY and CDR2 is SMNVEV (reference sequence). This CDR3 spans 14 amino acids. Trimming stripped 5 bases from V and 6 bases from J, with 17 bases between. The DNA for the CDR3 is TGTGCCAGCAGTAACTCAGTTCTCACGGGCGAGCAGTACTTC. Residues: CASSNSVLTGEQYF.

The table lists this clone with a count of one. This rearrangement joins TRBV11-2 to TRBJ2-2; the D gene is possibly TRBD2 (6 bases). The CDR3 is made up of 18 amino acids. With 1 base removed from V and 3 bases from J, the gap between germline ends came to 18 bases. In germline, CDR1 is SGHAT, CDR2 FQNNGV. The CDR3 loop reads CASSLVRGGGTYTGELFF. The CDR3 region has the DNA TGTGCCAGCAGCTTAGTTCGGGGCGGCGGGACCTACACCGGGGAGCTGTTTTTT. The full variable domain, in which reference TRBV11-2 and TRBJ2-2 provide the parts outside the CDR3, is EAGVAQSPRYKIIEKRQSVAFWCNPISGHATLYWYQQILGQGPKLLIQFQNNGVVDDSQLPKDRFSAERLKGVDSTLKIQPAKLEDSAVYLCASSLVRGGGTYTGELFFGEGSRLTVL.

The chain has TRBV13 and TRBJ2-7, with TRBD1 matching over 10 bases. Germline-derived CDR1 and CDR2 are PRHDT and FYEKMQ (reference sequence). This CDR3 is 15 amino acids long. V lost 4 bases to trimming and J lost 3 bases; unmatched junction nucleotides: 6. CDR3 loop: CASSSSGTGDYEQYF. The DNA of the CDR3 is TGTGCCAGCAGCTCATCCGGGACAGGGGACTACGAGCAGTACTTC.

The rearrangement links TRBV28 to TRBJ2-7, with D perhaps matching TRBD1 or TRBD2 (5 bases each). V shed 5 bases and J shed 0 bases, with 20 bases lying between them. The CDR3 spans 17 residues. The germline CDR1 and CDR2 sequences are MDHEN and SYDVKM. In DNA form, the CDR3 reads TGTGCCAGCAGTCCAGGGATGAGGGGTGCCAGCTCCTACGAGCAGTACTTC. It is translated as CASSPGMRGASSYEQYF.

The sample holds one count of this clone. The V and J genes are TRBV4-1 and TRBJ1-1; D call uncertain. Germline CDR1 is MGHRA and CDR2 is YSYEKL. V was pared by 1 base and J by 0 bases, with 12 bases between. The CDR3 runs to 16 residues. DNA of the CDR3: TGCGCCAGCAGCCAAGGACCTCAGACACTGAACACTGAAGCTTTCTTT. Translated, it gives CASSQGPQTLNTEAFF.

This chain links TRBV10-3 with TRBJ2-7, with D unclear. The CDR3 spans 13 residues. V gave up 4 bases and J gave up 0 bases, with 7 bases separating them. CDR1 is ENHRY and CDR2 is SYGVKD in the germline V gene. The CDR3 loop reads CAISVNSSYEQYF. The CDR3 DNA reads TGTGCCATCAGTGTGAACAGCTCCTACGAGCAGTACTTC.

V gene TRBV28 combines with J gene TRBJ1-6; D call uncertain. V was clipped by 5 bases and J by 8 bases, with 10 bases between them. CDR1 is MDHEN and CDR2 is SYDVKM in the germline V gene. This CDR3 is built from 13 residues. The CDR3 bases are TGTGCCAGCAGTCCGACCCTCCATTCACCCCTCCACTTT. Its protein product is CASSPTLHSPLHF.

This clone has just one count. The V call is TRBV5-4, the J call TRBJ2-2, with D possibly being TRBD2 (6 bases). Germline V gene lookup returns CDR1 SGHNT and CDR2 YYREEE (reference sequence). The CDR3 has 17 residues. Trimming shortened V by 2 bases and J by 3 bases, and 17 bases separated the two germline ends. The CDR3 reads CASSLICSGTHTGELFF. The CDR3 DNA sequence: TGTGCCAGCAGCTTAATTTGCTCCGGGACTCACACCGGGGAGCTGTTTTTT.

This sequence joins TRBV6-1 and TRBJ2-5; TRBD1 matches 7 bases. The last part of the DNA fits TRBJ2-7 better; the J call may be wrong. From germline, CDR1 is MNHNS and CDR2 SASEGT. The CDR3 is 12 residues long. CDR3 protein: CATTGMSNEQYF. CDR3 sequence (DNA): TGTGCCACGACAGGGATGAGCAACGAGCAGTACTTC.

CDR3 DNA: TGTGCCAGCGGACGCCTTGCGCGGGAGGCTGGCGGGGAGCTGTTTTTT. It yields the protein CASGRLAREAGGELFF. V usage is TRBV2 and J usage is TRBJ2-2; the match to TRBD2 covers 8 bases. The CDR3 totals 16 residues. Germline CDR1 reads SNHLY; CDR2 reads FYNNEI. Trimming removed 8 bases from V and 7 bases from J; junction bases left unmatched: 15.